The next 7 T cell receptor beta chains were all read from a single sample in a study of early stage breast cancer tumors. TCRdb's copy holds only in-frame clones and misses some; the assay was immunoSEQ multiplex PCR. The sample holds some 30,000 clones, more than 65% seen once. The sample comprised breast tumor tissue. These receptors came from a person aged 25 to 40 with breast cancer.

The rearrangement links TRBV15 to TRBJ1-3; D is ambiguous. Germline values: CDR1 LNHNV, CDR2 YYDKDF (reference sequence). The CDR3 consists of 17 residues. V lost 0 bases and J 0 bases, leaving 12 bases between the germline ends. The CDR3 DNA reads TGTGCCACCAGCAGAGACCCTGGCAGATTCTCTGGAAACACCATATATTTT. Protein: CATSRDPGRFSGNTIYF.

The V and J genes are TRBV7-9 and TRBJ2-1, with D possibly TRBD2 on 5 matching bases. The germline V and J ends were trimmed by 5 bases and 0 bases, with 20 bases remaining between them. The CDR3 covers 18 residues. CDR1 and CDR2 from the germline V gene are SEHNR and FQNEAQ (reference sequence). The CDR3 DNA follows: TGTGCCAGCAGCCGTCCGGCCTCGGGAACAAGCTCCTACAATGAGCAGTTCTTC. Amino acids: CASSRPASGTSSYNEQFF.

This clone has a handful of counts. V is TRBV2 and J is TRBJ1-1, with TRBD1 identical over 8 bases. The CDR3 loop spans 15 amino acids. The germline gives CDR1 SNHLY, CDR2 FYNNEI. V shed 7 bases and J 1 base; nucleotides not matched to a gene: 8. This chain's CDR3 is CASKNRGRSNTEAFF. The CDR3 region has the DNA TGTGCCAGCAAGAACAGGGGGAGGTCGAACACTGAAGCTTTCTTT.

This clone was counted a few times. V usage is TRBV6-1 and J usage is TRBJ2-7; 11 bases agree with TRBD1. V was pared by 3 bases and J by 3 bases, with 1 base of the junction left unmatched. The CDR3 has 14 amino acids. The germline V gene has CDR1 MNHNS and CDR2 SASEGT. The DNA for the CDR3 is TGTGCCAGCAGTGAGGGACAGGGGGTCTACGAGCAGTACTTC. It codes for CASSEGQGVYEQYF.

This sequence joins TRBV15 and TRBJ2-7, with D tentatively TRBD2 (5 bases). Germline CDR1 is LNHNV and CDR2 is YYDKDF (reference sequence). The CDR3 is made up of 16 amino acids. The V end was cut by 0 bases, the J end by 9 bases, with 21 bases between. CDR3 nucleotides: TGTGCCACCAGCAGAGATTCTGACGGAGGCCGTAGAGTGCAGTACTTC. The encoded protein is CATSRDSDGGRRVQYF.

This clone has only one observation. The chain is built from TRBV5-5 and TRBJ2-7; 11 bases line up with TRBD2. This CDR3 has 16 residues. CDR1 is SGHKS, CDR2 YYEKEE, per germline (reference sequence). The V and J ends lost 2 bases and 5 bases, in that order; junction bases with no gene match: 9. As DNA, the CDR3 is TGTGCCAGCAGCTTCCGGGGCCATAGCGGGAGGGACGAGCAGTACTTC. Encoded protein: CASSFRGHSGRDEQYF.

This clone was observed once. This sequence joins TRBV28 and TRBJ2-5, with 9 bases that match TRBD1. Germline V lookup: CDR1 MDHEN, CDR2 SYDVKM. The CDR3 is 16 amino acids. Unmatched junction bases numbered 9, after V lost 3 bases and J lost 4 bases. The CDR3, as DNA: TGTGCCAGCAGTTTGGGCCGGGACAGGGAAGGAGAGACCCAGTACTTC. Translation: CASSLGRDREGETQYF. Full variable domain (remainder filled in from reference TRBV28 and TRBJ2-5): DVKVTQSSRYLVKRTGEKVFLECVQDMDHENMFWYRQDPGLGLRLIYFSYDVKMKEKGDIPEGYSVSREKKERFSLILESASTNQTSMYLCASSLGRDREGETQYFGPGTRLLVL.